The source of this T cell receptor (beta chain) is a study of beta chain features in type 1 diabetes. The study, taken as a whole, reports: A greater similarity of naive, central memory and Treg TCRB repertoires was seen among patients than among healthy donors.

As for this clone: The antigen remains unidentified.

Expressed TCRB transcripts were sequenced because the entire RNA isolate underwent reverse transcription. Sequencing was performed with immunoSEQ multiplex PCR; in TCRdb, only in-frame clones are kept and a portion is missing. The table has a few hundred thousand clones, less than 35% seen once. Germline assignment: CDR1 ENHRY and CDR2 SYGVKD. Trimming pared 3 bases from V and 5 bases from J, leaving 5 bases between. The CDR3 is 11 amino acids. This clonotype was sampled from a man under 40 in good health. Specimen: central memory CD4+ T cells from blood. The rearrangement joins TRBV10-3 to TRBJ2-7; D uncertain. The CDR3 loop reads CAISDLDEQYF. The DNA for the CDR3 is TGTGCCATCAGTGACTTGGACGAGCAGTACTTC.